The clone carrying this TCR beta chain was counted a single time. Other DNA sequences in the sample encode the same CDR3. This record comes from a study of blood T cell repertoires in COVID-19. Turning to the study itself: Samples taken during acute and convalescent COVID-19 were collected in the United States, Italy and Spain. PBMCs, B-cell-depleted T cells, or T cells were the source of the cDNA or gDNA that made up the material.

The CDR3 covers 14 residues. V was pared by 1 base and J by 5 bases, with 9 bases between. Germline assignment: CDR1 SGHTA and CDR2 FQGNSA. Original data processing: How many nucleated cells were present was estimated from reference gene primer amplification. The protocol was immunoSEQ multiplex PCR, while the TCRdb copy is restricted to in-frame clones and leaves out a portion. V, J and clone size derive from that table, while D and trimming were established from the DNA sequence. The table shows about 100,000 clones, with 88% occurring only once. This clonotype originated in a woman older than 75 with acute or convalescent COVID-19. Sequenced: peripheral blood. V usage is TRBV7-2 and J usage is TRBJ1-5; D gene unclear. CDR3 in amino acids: CASSLDRGYQPQHF. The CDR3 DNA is TGTGCCAGCAGCTTAGACAGAGGGTATCAGCCCCAGCATTTT.